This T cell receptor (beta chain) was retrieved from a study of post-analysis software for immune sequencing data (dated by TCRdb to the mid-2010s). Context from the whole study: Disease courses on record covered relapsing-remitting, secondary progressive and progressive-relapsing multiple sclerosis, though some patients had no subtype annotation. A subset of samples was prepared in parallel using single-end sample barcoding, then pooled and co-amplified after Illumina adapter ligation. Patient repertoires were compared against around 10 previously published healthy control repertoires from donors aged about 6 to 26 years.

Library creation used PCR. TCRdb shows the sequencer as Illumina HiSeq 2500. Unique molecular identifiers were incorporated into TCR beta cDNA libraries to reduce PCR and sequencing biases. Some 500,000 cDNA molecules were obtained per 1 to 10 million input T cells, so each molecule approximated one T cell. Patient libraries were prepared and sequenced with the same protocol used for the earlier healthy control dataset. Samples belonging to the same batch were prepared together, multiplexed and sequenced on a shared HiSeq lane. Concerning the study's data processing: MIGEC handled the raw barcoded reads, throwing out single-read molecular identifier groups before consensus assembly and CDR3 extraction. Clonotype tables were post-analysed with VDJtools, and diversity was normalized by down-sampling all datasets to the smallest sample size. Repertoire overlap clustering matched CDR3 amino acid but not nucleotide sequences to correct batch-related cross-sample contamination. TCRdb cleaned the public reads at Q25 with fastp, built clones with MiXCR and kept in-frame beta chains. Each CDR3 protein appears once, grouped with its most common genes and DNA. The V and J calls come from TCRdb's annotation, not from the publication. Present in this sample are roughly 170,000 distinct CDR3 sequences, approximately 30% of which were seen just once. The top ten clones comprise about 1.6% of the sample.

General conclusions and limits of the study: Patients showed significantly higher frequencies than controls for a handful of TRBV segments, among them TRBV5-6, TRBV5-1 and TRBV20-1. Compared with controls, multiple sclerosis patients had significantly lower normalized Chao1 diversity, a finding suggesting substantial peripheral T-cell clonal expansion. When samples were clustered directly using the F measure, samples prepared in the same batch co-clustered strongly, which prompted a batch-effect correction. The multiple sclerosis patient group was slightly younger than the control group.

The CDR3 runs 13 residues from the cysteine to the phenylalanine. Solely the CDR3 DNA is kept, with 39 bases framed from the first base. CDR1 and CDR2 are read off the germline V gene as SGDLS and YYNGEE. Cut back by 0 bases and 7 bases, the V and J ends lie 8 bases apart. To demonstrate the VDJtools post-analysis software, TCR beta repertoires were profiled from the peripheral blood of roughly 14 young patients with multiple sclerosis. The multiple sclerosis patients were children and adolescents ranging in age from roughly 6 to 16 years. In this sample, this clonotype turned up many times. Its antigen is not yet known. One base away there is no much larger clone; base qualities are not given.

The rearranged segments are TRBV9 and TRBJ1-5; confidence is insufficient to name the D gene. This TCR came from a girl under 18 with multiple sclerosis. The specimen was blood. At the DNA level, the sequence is TGTGCCAGCAGCGTAGACAGCCTCCAGCCCCAGCATTTT. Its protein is CASSVDSLQPQHF.